Listed here are 10 T cell receptor beta chains from one sample, sequenced in a study of blood T cell repertoires in COVID-19. Profiled with immunoSEQ multiplex PCR; TCRdb holds only in-frame clones, not every one. The table includes about 110,000 clones, approximately 88% detected once. Material for sequencing was peripheral blood. Every receptor here comes from a man in his forties with active or convalescent COVID-19.

The chain couples TRBV5-1 to TRBJ2-2, with 8 positions matching TRBD1. Germline CDR1 SGHRS, CDR2 YFSETQ. CDR3 length: 16 amino acids. Germline trimming cut 6 bases from V and 1 base from J; bases unmatched to any gene: 8. CDR3 loop: CASMYLGTGNTGELFF. The DNA for the CDR3 is TGCGCCAGCATGTACCTCGGGACAGGGAACACCGGGGAGCTGTTTTTT.

In DNA, the CDR3 is TGTGCCAGCAGCTTAGGCGGAGGGGAGGGGGAAAAACTGTTTTTT. Its translation is CASSLGGGEGEKLFF. The J gene is TRBJ1-4, the V gene TRBV28; D possibly corresponds to TRBD1 (5 bases). The CDR3 has 15 amino acids. Per germline, CDR1 MDHEN and CDR2 SYDVKM. Trimming left V 6 bases short and J 8 bases short, with 19 bases between. Combining the CDR3 with reference TRBV28 and TRBJ1-4 gives the whole variable domain DVKVTQSSRYLVKRTGEKVFLECVQDMDHENMFWYRQDPGLGLRLIYFSYDVKMKEKGDIPEGYSVSREKKERFSLILESASTNQTSMYLCASSLGGGEGEKLFFGSGTQLSVL.

The chain links TRBV30 to TRBJ1-2; D not resolved. Germline V lookup: CDR1 GTSNPN, CDR2 SVGIG (reference sequence). This CDR3 is 14 amino acids long. Trimming left V 0 bases short and J 0 bases short, with 8 bases between. This chain's CDR3 is CAWSVPPANYGYTF. CDR3 in DNA: TGTGCCTGGAGTGTACCCCCGGCTAACTATGGCTACACCTTC.

CDR3 amino acids: CASSLEGQGAAEKLFF. The CDR3 bases are TGCGCCAGCAGCTTGGAGGGACAGGGGGCAGCTGAAAAACTGTTTTTT. This chain uses TRBV5-1 with TRBJ1-4, with 12 bases aligning to TRBD1. The CDR3 covers 16 residues. Germline trimming cut 0 bases from V and 7 bases from J; bases unmatched to any gene: 4. Germline CDR1 and CDR2: SGHRS and YFSETQ.

This rearrangement joins TRBV28 to TRBJ1-5; D not resolved. Germline V CDR1 and CDR2: MDHEN, SYDVKM. The V end was cut by 6 bases, the J end by 0 bases, with 12 bases between. The CDR3 extends over 15 amino acids. CDR3 residues: CASRESPGSNQPQHF. Here the CDR3 DNA reads TGTGCCAGCAGGGAGTCCCCCGGTAGCAATCAGCCCCAGCATTTT.

V and J are TRBV6-2 or TRBV6-3 and TRBJ2-2, with 10 bases matching TRBD2. This CDR3 spans 21 amino acids. Germline lookup yields CDR1 MNHEY and CDR2 SVGEGT. V lost 4 bases and J lost 1; bases outside the gene matches: 18. DNA of the CDR3: TGTGCCAGCAGTTTGAGTGGGGGAACGGAGGGGACTAGCGTGAACACCGGGGAGCTGTTTTTT. Encoded protein: CASSLSGGTEGTSVNTGELFF.

The chain recombines TRBV6-1 with TRBJ1-4; 7 bases line up with TRBD1. V lost 2 bases and J lost 15; bases outside the gene matches: 6. The CDR3 contains 12 residues. Looked up from germline, CDR1 is MNHNS and CDR2 is SASEGT. The CDR3 region is CASSEQGGELFF. The CDR3, as DNA: TGTGCCAGCAGTGAACAAGGGGGCGAGTTGTTTTTT.

The rearrangement joins TRBV10-3 to TRBJ1-5; D gene uncertain. Germline lookup yields CDR1 ENHRY and CDR2 SYGVKD. Trimming cost V 3 bases and J 1 base, with 13 bases left between them. The CDR3 runs 16 residues. This chain's CDR3 is CAISDGGRASNQPQHF. CDR3 DNA sequence: TGTGCCATCAGTGATGGAGGGAGGGCCAGCAATCAGCCCCAGCATTTT.

The rearrangement uses TRBV7-9 and TRBJ1-5; D unresolved. The germline CDR1 and CDR2 sequences are SEHNR and FQNEAQ (reference sequence). V was pared by 4 bases and J by 6 bases, with 7 bases between. The CDR3 has 12 residues. Written as DNA, the CDR3 is TGTGCCAGCAGCTCAGGTAGTCAGCCCCAGCATTTT. Residues: CASSSGSQPQHF.

V and J are TRBV7-3 and TRBJ1-6; D uncertain. Trimming removed 5 bases at V and 9 bases at J, with 14 bases between. The CDR3 is made up of 14 amino acids. Germline V gene data show CDR1 as SGHTA and CDR2 as FQGTGA. The CDR3 here is CASSLQPQASPLHF. The CDR3 DNA reads as TGTGCCAGCAGCCTCCAACCGCAGGCTTCACCCCTCCACTTT. Variable domain in full (rest from reference TRBV7-3 and TRBJ1-6): GAGVSQTPSNKVTEKGKYVELRCDPISGHTALYWYRQSLGQGPEFLIYFQGTGAADDSGLPNDRFFAVRPEGSVSTLKIQRTERGDSAVYLCASSLQPQASPLHFGNGTRLTVT.